The 26 T cell receptor beta chains given below trace back to one sample, sequenced in a study of identifying expanded T cells in peripheral blood. The assay was immunoSEQ multiplex PCR, and TCRdb's table has in-frame clones only and misses some. The table records approximately 100,000 clones, 88% of them present only once. Sequencing was done on a sample of blood. These receptors all come from a person aged 18 to 75 in good health.

This chain links TRBV5-4 with TRBJ1-5; D gene uncertain. This CDR3 spans 15 amino acids. The V and J ends lost 0 bases and 6 bases respectively, with 13 bases between them. Germline V CDR1 and CDR2: SGHNT, YYREEE (reference sequence). The CDR3 DNA follows: TGTGCCAGCAGCTTGGTTCCCGGGCAAGGTCAGCCCCAGCATTTT. This translates into CASSLVPGQGQPQHF. Together with reference TRBV5-4 and TRBJ1-5, the CDR3 gives the full variable domain: ETGVTQSPTHLIKTRGQQVTLRCSSQSGHNTVSWYQQALGQGPQFIFQYYREEENGRGNFPPRFSGLQFPNYSSELNVNALELDDSALYLCASSLVPGQGQPQHFGDGTRLSIL.

The V and J genes are TRBV5-1 and TRBJ2-1, with 14 bases lining up with TRBD2. Per the germline V gene, CDR1 is SGHRS and CDR2 is YFSETQ. There are 17 residues in the CDR3. J lost 6 bases, V lost 0 bases, and 5 bases had no gene match. The CDR3 is CASSLVLGTSGSNEQFF. DNA for the CDR3: TGCGCCAGCAGCTTGGTACTTGGGACTAGCGGGAGCAATGAGCAGTTCTTC.

The chain employs TRBV5-6 and TRBJ2-5; 9 nucleotides align to TRBD1. The J segment lost 4 bases and the V segment lost 4 bases, leaving 8 bases of the junction unmatched. CDR1 is SGHDT, CDR2 YYEEEE, per germline. CDR3 length: 15 amino acids. The CDR3 loop reads CASSRQGTGRETQYF. DNA of the CDR3: TGTGCCAGCAGCCGGCAGGGGACAGGGCGAGAGACCCAGTACTTC.

This chain joins TRBV11-3 and TRBJ2-7, with D tentatively TRBD1 (6 bases). Germline V gene sequence: CDR1 SGHNT, CDR2 YENEEA. The V end was cut by 5 bases, the J end by 0 bases, with 11 bases between. The CDR3 is 14 residues long. CDR3 bases: TGTGCCAGCAGCGCCCGGGACAACTCCTACGAGCAGTACTTC. Its protein product is CASSARDNSYEQYF.

In DNA form, the CDR3 reads TGTGCCAGCTCACCACCAGCGACAGGGGGGACCTATGGCTACACCTTC. It encodes CASSPPATGGTYGYTF. V gene TRBV18 combines with J gene TRBJ1-2; TRBD1 aligns across 9 bases. The trim removed 0 bases at V and 4 bases at J, leaving 6 bases unmatched. Germline V gene lookup returns CDR1 KGHSH and CDR2 LQKENI. The CDR3 has 16 residues.

This chain uses TRBV5-1 with TRBJ2-3, with 7 bases matching TRBD2. The V and J ends lost 1 base and 6 bases, in that order; junction bases with no gene match: 5. CDR1 and CDR2 (germline): SGHRS, YFSETQ. The CDR3 length is 14 residues. The CDR3 DNA is TGCGCCAGCAGCTTGAGGTATAGCGGGGATACGCAGTATTTT. Its protein is CASSLRYSGDTQYF.

V and J are TRBV9 and TRBJ1-2; TRBD1 agrees at 12 bases. J lost 7 bases, V lost 4 bases, and 14 bases had no gene match. CDR3 size: 17 residues. The V gene's germline CDR1 is SGDLS and CDR2 YYNGEE. The DNA of the CDR3 is TGTGCCAGCAGCTATGGGACAGGGGGCGTTGGGCGAGGTGGCTACACCTTC. As protein: CASSYGTGGVGRGGYTF.

For the CDR3, the DNA is TGTGCCAGCAGCGTAGGGACAGGTCTATACGAGCAGTACTTC. Its protein is CASSVGTGLYEQYF. This chain connects TRBV9 to TRBJ2-7; 7 bases fit TRBD1. CDR1 is SGDLS and CDR2 is YYNGEE in the germline V gene. V lost 0 bases, J lost 4 bases, and 4 bases stayed unmatched. CDR3 length: 14 amino acids.

The V gene is TRBV28, the J gene TRBJ2-5; D possibly uses TRBD1 or TRBD2 (5 bases each). V lost 3 bases and J lost 5, with 19 bases in between. Germline-derived CDR1 and CDR2 are MDHEN and SYDVKM. The CDR3 is 16 residues long. The CDR3 nucleotides are TGTGCCAGCAGTTTTCTGGGGACCCTGTCTAGGGAGACCCAGTACTTC. Translated: CASSFLGTLSRETQYF.

The chain is built from TRBV4-3 and TRBJ1-2; D unclear. The CDR3 sequence is 13 residues long. Germline-derived CDR1 and CDR2 are LGHNA and YSLEER. V was pared by 1 base and J by 4 bases, with 7 bases between. The CDR3 here is CASSQGAGYGYTF. The CDR3 nucleotides read TGCGCCAGCAGCCAAGGGGCGGGCTATGGCTACACCTTC.

This chain uses TRBV29-1 with TRBJ2-1; D is unresolved. Germline V CDR1 and CDR2: SQVTM, ANQGSEA. Trimming took off 6 bases at V and 8 bases at J, with 8 bases between the two ends. The CDR3 length is 10 residues. The CDR3 region is CSVVMDEQFF. The CDR3 region has the DNA TGCAGCGTCGTCATGGATGAGCAGTTCTTC.

The chain combines TRBV7-8 with TRBJ2-1, with a possible D match to TRBD2 (6 bases). The germline gives CDR1 SGHVS, CDR2 FQNEAQ. This CDR3 region has 17 residues. The V and J ends lost 5 bases and 0 bases respectively, with 17 bases between them. The CDR3 sequence is CASSLRRGSSSYNEQFF. Written as DNA, the CDR3 is TGTGCCAGCAGCCTCAGACGGGGGTCAAGCTCCTACAATGAGCAGTTCTTC. The variable domain in full, completed from reference TRBV7-8 and TRBJ2-1, reads GAGVSQSPRYKVAKRGQDVALRCDPISGHVSLFWYQQALGQGPEFLTYFQNEAQLDKSGLPSDRFFAERPEGSVSTLKIQRTQQEDSAVYLCASSLRRGSSSYNEQFFGPGTRLTVL.

This clone has a handful of counts. This chain uses TRBV6-5 with TRBJ2-7; weak D call: TRBD2 (7 bases). V was pared by 6 bases and J by 0 bases, with 12 bases between. Germline loops: CDR1 MNHEY, CDR2 SVGAGI. This CDR3 spans 14 amino acids. Here the CDR3 DNA reads TGTGCCAGCAGCGAGGGGGGGGCCTCCTACGAGCAGTACTTC. This encodes CASSEGGASYEQYF.

This clone was picked up one time. The genes are TRBV28 and TRBJ2-7; 8 nucleotides line up with TRBD2. The CDR3 extends over 12 amino acids. Germline V lookup: CDR1 MDHEN, CDR2 SYDVKM. Here the CDR3 DNA reads TGTGCGCGAGCGGGAGAATCCTACGAGCAGTACTTC. This translates into CARAGESYEQYF.

The rearrangement uses TRBV7-9 and TRBJ1-1; 7 bases fit TRBD1. Germline values: CDR1 SEHNR, CDR2 FQNEAQ (reference sequence). This CDR3 comprises 14 residues. V was clipped by 5 bases and J by 4 bases; unmatched bases: 7. CDR3 bases: TGTGCCAGCAGCCCTAGACAGGGAGGCACTGAAGCTTTCTTT. Its translation: CASSPRQGGTEAFF.

This clone was seen more than once but under ten times. CDR3 loop: CASSTPLSGTSTGELFF. The CDR3 DNA is TGTGCCAGTAGTACACCTCTATCCGGGACTTCCACCGGGGAGCTGTTTTTT. The V gene is TRBV19, the J gene TRBJ2-2, with D possibly matching TRBD2 (6 bases). Trimming pared 4 bases from V and 4 bases from J, leaving 19 bases between. Germline assignment: CDR1 LNHDA and CDR2 SQIVND (reference sequence). The CDR3 length is 17 residues. The full variable domain, completed using reference TRBV19 and TRBJ2-2, is DGGITQSPKYLFRKEGQNVTLSCEQNLNHDAMYWYRQDPGQGLRLIYYSQIVNDFQKGDIAEGYSVSREKKESFPLTVTSAQKNPTAFYLCASSTPLSGTSTGELFFGEGSRLTVL.

The rearrangement links TRBV6-1 to TRBJ1-2; maybe TRBD1 (5 bases). V was cut by 4 bases and J by 5 bases, with 11 bases left in between. This CDR3 comprises 13 residues. Germline CDR1 reads MNHNS; CDR2 reads SASEGT. The CDR3 is CASSAPGPYGYTF. The CDR3 DNA sequence: TGTGCCAGCAGTGCTCCGGGACCATATGGCTACACCTTC.

About this clone: Compared with germline, one end of the junction differs, possibly owing to a read error. The gene calls are TRBV7-9 and TRBJ2-1; D gene unclear. The CDR3 spans 9 residues. CDR1 is SEHNR, CDR2 FQNEAQ, per germline (reference sequence). The chain's CDR3 is CASSPAVVF. Here the CDR3 DNA reads TGTGCCAGCAGCCCCGCTGTAGTCTTC. Variable domain in full (rest from reference TRBV7-9 and TRBJ2-1): DTGVSQNPRHKITKRGQNVTFRCDPISEHNRLYWYRQTLGQGPEFLTYFQNEAQLEKSRLLSDRFSAERPKGSFSTLEIQRTEQGDSAMYLCASSPAVVFGPGTRLTVL.

This chain connects TRBV20-1 to TRBJ1-1; the D is unclear. This CDR3 spans 11 amino acids. Germline lookup yields CDR1 DFQATT and CDR2 SNEGSKA (reference sequence). V lost 1 base and J 0 bases, leaving 0 bases between the germline ends. CDR3 nucleotide sequence: TGCAGTGCTAGAGTGAACACTGAAGCTTTCTTT. Translation gives CSARVNTEAFF.

This clone was observed a single time. The rearrangement uses TRBV27 and TRBJ1-1; D gene ambiguous. V dropped 3 bases and J dropped 4 bases, with 12 bases sitting between them. This CDR3 has 14 amino acids. Germline-derived CDR1 and CDR2 are MNHEY and SMNVEV (reference sequence). The CDR3 DNA reads TGTGCCAGCAGTTTTATCCCGCTGGGCACTGAAGCTTTCTTT. Protein product: CASSFIPLGTEAFF.

The chain has TRBV2 and TRBJ2-3; 9 nucleotides match TRBD2. V dropped 7 bases and J dropped 5; count of bases not matched to a gene: 10. Germline lookup yields CDR1 SNHLY and CDR2 FYNNEI. This CDR3 has 15 residues. The CDR3 nucleotides read TGTGCCAGCATAATGGCGGGAGGGGTCATAGATACGCAGTATTTT. Translated: CASIMAGGVIDTQYF.

The V and J genes are TRBV2 and TRBJ1-1, with a weak D call TRBD1 (6 bases). The CDR3 has 15 amino acids. Germline V gene data show CDR1 as SNHLY and CDR2 as FYNNEI. The V end was cut by 7 bases, the J end by 0 bases, with 15 bases between. This chain's CDR3 is CASTDKGDMNTEAFF. The CDR3 DNA sequence: TGTGCCAGCACTGACAAGGGGGACATGAACACTGAAGCTTTCTTT.

The rearrangement links TRBV7-2 to TRBJ1-4; TRBD1 aligns across 7 bases. J gave up 8 bases and V 1 base, and 4 bases lay outside the gene matches. The CDR3 consists of 14 residues. Per germline, CDR1 SGHTA and CDR2 FQGNSA. The CDR3 is CASSLGPGQEKLFF. Written as DNA, the CDR3 is TGTGCCAGCAGCTTAGGCCCGGGACAGGAAAAACTGTTTTTT.

The chain uses TRBV6-4 and TRBJ2-1, with 7 bases aligning to TRBD1. The CDR3 is 15 residues long. Unmatched junction bases numbered 10, after V lost 5 bases and J lost 6 bases. Germline V gene data show CDR1 as MRHNA and CDR2 as SNTAGT. The CDR3 region is CASSITQGVGNEQFF. CDR3 nucleotide sequence: TGTGCCAGCAGTATAACTCAGGGGGTGGGCAATGAGCAGTTCTTC.

This clone occurred once. The V gene is TRBV7-2, the J gene TRBJ2-3; the match to TRBD2 covers 7 bases. V was pared by 5 bases and J by 0 bases, with 2 bases of the junction left unmatched. Germline values: CDR1 SGHTA, CDR2 FQGNSA. This CDR3 has 14 amino acids. CDR3 sequence: CASSLSGSTDTQYF. DNA for the CDR3: TGTGCCAGCAGCCTTAGCGGGAGCACAGATACGCAGTATTTT.

J is TRBJ2-2 and V is TRBV6-6; the match to TRBD2 covers 10 bases. The V gene end was trimmed by 5 bases and the J gene end by 7 bases; junction bases not matched to a gene: 10. The CDR3 is 16 residues long. Germline lookup yields CDR1 MNHNY and CDR2 SVGAGI (reference sequence). This chain's CDR3 is CASSPRGAGGGGELFF. CDR3 in DNA: TGTGCCAGCAGTCCTCGCGGAGCGGGAGGGGGCGGGGAGCTGTTTTTT.